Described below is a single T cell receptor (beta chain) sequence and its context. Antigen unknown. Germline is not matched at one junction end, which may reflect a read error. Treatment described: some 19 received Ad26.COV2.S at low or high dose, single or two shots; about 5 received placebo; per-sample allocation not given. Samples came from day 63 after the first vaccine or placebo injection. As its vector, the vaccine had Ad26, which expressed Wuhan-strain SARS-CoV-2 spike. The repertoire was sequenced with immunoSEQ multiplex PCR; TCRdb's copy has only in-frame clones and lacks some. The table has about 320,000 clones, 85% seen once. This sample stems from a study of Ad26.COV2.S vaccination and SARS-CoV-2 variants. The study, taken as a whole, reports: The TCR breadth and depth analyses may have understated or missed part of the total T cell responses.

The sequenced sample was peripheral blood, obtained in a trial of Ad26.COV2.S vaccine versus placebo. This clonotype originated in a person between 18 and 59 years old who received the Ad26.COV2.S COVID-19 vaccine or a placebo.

CDR3 DNA: TGCGCCAGCAGATTGGACCCGGGAGTCGCCGGAAACACCATATATTTT. Amino acid sequence: CASRLDPGVAGNTIYF. The chain carries TRBV5-1 and TRBJ1-3; D is ambiguous. Germline CDR1 and CDR2: SGHRS and YFSETQ. The CDR3 totals 16 residues.